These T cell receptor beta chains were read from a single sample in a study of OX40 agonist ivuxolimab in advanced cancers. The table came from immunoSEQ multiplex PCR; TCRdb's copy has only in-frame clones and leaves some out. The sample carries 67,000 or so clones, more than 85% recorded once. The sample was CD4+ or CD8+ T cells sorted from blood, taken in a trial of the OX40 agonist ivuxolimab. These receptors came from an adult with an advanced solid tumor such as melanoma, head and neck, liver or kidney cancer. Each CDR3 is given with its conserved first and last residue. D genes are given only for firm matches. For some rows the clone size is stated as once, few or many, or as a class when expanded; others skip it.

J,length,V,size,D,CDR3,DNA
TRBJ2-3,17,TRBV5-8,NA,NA,CASSLTLGSKSTDTQYF,TGTGCCAGCAGCTTGACCCTGGGCAGTAAAAGCACAGATACGCAGTATTTT
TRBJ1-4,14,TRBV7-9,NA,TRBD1,CASSSDRGGEKLFF,TGTGCCAGCAGCTCCGACAGGGGTGGTGAAAAACTGTTTTTT
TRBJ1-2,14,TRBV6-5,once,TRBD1,CASSSIGGQGFYTF,TGTGCCAGCAGCTCCATAGGGGGACAGGGCTTTTACACCTTC
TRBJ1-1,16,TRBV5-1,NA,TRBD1,CASSLGQGIENTEAFF,TGCGCCAGCAGCTTGGGACAGGGGATTGAGAACACTGAAGCTTTCTTT
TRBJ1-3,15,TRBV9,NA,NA,CASSVEGRSGNTIYF,TGTGCCAGCAGCGTAGAAGGCCGCTCTGGAAACACCATATATTTT
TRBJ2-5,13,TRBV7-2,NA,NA,CASSSGRQETQYF,TGTGCCAGCAGCTCGGGACGCCAAGAGACCCAGTACTTC
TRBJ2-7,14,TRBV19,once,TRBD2,CASSAVAGPVEQYF,TGTGCCAGTAGTGCTGTAGCGGGGCCGGTCGAGCAGTACTTC
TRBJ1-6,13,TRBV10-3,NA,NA,CAISDGGISPLHF,TGTGCCATCAGTGATGGCGGTATTTCACCCCTCCACTTT
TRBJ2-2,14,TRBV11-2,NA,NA,CASSSAANTGELFF,TGTGCCAGCAGCTCGGCCGCCAACACCGGGGAGCTGTTTTTT
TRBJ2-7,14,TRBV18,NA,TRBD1,CASSRDRSNYEQYF,TGTGCCAGCTCACGGGACAGGTCAAACTACGAGCAGTACTTC
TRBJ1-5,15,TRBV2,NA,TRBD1,CASRVTGGAGQPQHF,TGTGCCAGCAGAGTCACAGGGGGCGCGGGTCAGCCCCAGCATTTT
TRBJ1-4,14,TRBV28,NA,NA,CASSLWQGEGKLFF,TGTGCCAGCAGTTTATGGCAGGGAGAAGGAAAACTGTTTTTT
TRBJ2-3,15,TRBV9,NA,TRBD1,CASSFGTGITDTQYF,TGTGCCAGCAGCTTCGGGACAGGGATAACAGATACGCAGTATTTT
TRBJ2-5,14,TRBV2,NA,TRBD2,CASSPSGVQETQYF,TGTGCCAGCAGTCCTAGCGGGGTCCAAGAGACCCAGTACTTC
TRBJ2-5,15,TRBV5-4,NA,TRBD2,CASTINPGGGETQYF,TGTGCCAGCACCATCAATCCGGGAGGAGGAGAGACCCAGTACTTC
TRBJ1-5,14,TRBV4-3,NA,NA,CASSIDTNNQPQHF,TGCGCCAGCAGTATTGACACGAACAATCAGCCCCAGCATTTT
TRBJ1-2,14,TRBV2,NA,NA,CASSESTANYGYTF,TGTGCCAGCAGTGAAAGTACAGCTAACTATGGCTACACCTTC
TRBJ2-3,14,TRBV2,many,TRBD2,CASKSSGSTDTQYF,TGTGCCAGCAAGAGTAGCGGGAGTACAGATACGCAGTATTTT
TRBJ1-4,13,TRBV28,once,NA,CASKQGGNEKLFF,TGTGCCAGCAAACAGGGCGGGAATGAAAAACTGTTTTTT
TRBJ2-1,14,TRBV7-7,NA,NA,CASSLAGQYNEQFF,TGTGCCAGCAGCTTAGCGGGCCAGTACAATGAGCAGTTCTTC
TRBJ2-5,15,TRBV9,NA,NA,CASSVGWEFQETQYF,TGTGCCAGCAGCGTAGGGTGGGAATTCCAAGAGACCCAGTACTTC
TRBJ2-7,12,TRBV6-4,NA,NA,CASSEQVYEQYF,TGTGCCAGCAGTGAACAAGTCTACGAGCAGTACTTC
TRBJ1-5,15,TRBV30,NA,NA,CAWSLGYAGVQPQHF,TGTGCCTGGAGTTTAGGGTATGCGGGCGTGCAGCCCCAGCATTTT
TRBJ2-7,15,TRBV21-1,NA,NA,CASSKVGQETYEQYF,TGTGCCAGCAGCAAAGTAGGACAGGAGACCTACGAGCAGTACTTC
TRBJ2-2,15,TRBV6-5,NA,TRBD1,CASSWTGGDTGELFF,TGTGCCAGCAGTTGGACAGGGGGCGACACCGGGGAGCTGTTTTTT
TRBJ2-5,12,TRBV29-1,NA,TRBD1,CSVDRVKETQYF,TGCAGCGTAGACAGGGTCAAGGAGACCCAGTACTTC
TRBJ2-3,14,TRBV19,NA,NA,CASSPKTSTDTQYF,TGTGCCAGTAGTCCCAAGACTAGCACAGATACGCAGTATTTT
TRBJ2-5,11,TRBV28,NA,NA,CASSLWGTQYF,TGTGCCAGCAGTTTATGGGGGACCCAGTACTTC
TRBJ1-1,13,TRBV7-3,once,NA,CASSPLGRGEAFF,TGTGCCAGCAGCCCCTTGGGAAGAGGCGAGGCTTTCTTT
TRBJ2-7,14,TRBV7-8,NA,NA,CASSHSALRDEQYF,TGTGCCAGCAGCCATAGCGCCCTCCGAGACGAGCAGTACTTC
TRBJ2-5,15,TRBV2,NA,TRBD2,CASAGTSGPQETQYF,TGTGCCAGCGCCGGGACTAGCGGCCCACAAGAGACCCAGTACTTC
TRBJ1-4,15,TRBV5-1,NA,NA,CASSFSGMRDEKLFF,TGCGCCAGCAGCTTCAGTGGGATGCGGGATGAAAAACTGTTTTTT
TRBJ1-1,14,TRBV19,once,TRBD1,CASNEGQANTEAFF,TGTGCCAGTAACGAGGGACAGGCCAACACTGAAGCTTTCTTT
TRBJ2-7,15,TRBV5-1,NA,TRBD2,CASRPLAGGSYEQYF,TGCGCCAGCAGACCGCTTGCGGGAGGCTCCTACGAGCAGTACTTC
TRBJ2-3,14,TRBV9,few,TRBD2,CASSVGSSGDTQYF,TGTGCCAGCAGCGTAGGGTCTAGCGGAGATACGCAGTATTTT
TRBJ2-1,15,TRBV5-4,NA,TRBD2,CASSSSGNPYNEQFF,TGTGCCAGCAGCTCAAGCGGGAACCCGTACAATGAGCAGTTCTTC
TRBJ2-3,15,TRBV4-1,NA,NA,CASSPNRAFTDTQYF,TGCGCCAGCAGCCCGAACAGGGCCTTCACAGATACGCAGTATTTT
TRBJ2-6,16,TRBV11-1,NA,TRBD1,CASSHGTDSGANVLTF,TGTGCCAGCAGCCACGGGACAGACTCTGGGGCCAACGTCCTGACTTTC
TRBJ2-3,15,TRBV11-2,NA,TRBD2,CASSISGQSTDTQYF,TGTGCCAGCAGCATTAGCGGGCAAAGCACAGATACGCAGTATTTT
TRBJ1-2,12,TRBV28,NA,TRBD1,CASTNRGTGYTF,TGTGCCAGCACTAACAGGGGGACTGGCTACACCTTC
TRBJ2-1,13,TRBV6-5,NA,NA,CASTTNKYNEQFF,TGTGCCAGCACCACTAATAAGTACAATGAGCAGTTCTTC
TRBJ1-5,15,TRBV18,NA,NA,CASSPYSGDNQPQHF,TGTGCCAGCTCACCATATTCTGGAGATAATCAGCCCCAGCATTTT
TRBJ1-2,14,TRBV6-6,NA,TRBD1,CASSYGTGLYGYTF,TGTGCCAGCAGTTACGGGACAGGGCTCTATGGCTACACCTTC
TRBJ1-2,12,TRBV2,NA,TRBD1,CASRGTEYGYTF,TGTGCCAGCAGGGGGACAGAGTATGGCTACACCTTC
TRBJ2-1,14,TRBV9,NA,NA,CASSRSRDNNEQFF,TGTGCCAGCAGCCGTAGTCGGGACAACAATGAGCAGTTCTTC
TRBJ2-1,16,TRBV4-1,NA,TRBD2,CASSQDTAGGRDEQFF,TGCGCCAGCAGCCAAGATACCGCGGGAGGGCGGGATGAGCAGTTCTTC